This TCR beta chain was recovered during a study of cytomegalovirus exposure and HLA in healthy donors. The PCR made use of 60 Vbeta and 13 Jbeta primers. Sequenced by immunoSEQ multiplex PCR; TCRdb stores in-frame clones only, minus some. Its table records 100,000 to 150,000 clones. About this clone itself: What it binds is not known.

Deletions cut 9 bases from V and 3 bases from J, with 14 bases between. The CDR3 totals 13 residues. From germline, CDR1 is MNHEY and CDR2 SMNVEV (reference sequence). Study-level findings and limits: Most subjects had HLA-A and HLA-B alleles reportedly predicted accurately by TCR beta sequences.

This receptor was taken from a man aged 18 to 35 in good health and CMV-seronegative. The rearrangement joins TRBV27 to TRBJ2-5; D is possibly TRBD2 (5 bases). Sample: PBMCs. As DNA, the CDR3 is TGTGCCAGTACGAGGGCTGGGGAAGAGACCCAGTACTTC. Translation: CASTRAGEETQYF.